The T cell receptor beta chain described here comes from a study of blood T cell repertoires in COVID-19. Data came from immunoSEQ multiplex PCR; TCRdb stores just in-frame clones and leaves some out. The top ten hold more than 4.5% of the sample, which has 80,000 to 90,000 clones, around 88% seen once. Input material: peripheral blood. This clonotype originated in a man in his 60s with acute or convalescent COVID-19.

CDR3 DNA: TGTGCCTTCACGAAAGCGGCGGAAAACATTCAGTACTTC. Amino acids: CAFTKAAENIQYF. The rearrangement joins TRBV30 to TRBJ2-4, with a tentative D call TRBD2 (5 bases). The CDR3 is 13 amino acids. V lost 7 bases to trimming and J lost 5 bases, with 15 bases between them. Per the germline V gene, CDR1 is GTSNPN and CDR2 is SVGIG (reference sequence).